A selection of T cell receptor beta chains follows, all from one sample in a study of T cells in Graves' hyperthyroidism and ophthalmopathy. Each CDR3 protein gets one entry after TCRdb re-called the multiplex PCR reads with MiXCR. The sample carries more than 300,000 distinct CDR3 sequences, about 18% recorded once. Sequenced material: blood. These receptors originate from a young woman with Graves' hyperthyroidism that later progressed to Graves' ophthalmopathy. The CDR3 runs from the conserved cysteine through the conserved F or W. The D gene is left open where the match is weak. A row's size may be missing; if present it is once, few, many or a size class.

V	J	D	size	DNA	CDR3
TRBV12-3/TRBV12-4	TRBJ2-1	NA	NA	TGTGCCAGCAGTTTCTCTAGCGAACCCTACAATGAGCAGTTCTTC	CASSFSSEPYNEQFF
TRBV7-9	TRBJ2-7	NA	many	TGTGCCAGCAGCACCCACAGGGAATCCTACGAGCAGTACTTC	CASSTHRESYEQYF
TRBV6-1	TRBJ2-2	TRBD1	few	TGTGCCAGCAGTGGGACAGGTGCTAACACCGGGGAGCTGTTTTTT	CASSGTGANTGELFF
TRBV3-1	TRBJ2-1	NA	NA	TGTCGCAGCAGCCAACAGTCTAGCTTCTCTTACAATGAGCAGTTCTTC	CRSSQQSSFSYNEQFF
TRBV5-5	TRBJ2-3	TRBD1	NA	TGTGCCAGCTGGGGTGGCCGGGACAGGGACGATACGCAGTATTTT	CASWGGRDRDDTQYF
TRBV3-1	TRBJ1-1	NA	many	TGTGCCAGCAGCCAAGATATAGGAGAAGCTTTCTTT	CASSQDIGEAFF
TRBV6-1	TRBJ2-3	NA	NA	TGTGCCAGCAGTGAAGAGGGTAGATCAGTCACGCAGTATTTT	CASSEEGRSVTQYF
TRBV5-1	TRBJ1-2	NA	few	TGCGCCAGCAGCTTGGCCGGCGGTGGCTACACCTTC	CASSLAGGGYTF
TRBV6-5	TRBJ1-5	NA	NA	TGTGCCAGCAGTTACTCGGCGCCCTTAAGCAATCAGCCCCAGCATTTT	CASSYSAPLSNQPQHF
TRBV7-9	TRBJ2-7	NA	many	TGTGCCAGCAGCCCCCCCCCCAGGATGGGTTACGAGCAGTACTTC	CASSPPPRMGYEQYF
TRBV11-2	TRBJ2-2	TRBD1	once	TGTGCCAGCACCAAGACAGGGGCATTGGGGGAGCTGTTTTTT	CASTKTGALGELFF
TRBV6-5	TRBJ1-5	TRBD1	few	TGTGCCAGCAGTTACTTGACAGGGTTGGATAGCAATCAGCCCCAGCATTTT	CASSYLTGLDSNQPQHF
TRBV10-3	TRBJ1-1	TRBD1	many	TGTGCCATCAGTGAGTCAGACAGGGGGCCAGTGAACACTGAAGCTTTCTTT	CAISESDRGPVNTEAFF
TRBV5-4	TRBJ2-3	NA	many	TGTGCCAGCAGCTCCTGGACTAGCACAGATACGCAGTATTTT	CASSSWTSTDTQYF
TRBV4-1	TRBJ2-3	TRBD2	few	TGCGCCAGCAGCCGAGGACTAGCGGGACGAGGGATAGATACGCAGTATTTT	CASSRGLAGRGIDTQYF
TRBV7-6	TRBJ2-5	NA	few	TGTGCCAGCAGCTCACAGACCGAGACCCAGTACTTC	CASSSQTETQYF
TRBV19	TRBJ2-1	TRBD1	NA	TGTGCCAGTAGTTTCAGACAGGGGAACGATATCAATGAGCAGTTCTTC	CASSFRQGNDINEQFF
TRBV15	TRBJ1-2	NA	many	TGTGCCACCAGCGACGCGGAAACAGACCCTTATGGCTACACCTTC	CATSDAETDPYGYTF
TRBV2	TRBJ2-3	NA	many	TGTGCCAGCAGGCAGGGGGGTCCCACAGATACGCAGTATTTT	CASRQGGPTDTQYF
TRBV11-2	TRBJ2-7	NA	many	TGTGCCAGCAGCCCAGTGGTAGGGGGCGAGCAGTACTTC	CASSPVVGGEQYF
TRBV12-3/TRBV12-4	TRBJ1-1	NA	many	TGTGCCAGCAGCCACCCTTCTTTAAGGGGAGCTTTCTTT	CASSHPSLRGAFF
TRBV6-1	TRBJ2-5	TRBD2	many	TGTGCCAGCAGTTACCGGGTTGCGGGACTAGCGGGGGCCGGCCAGACCCAGTACTTC	CASSYRVAGLAGAGQTQYF
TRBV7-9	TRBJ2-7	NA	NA	TGTGCCAGCAGCTTTAGAGGGACGCAGAGCTCCTACGAGCAGTACTTC	CASSFRGTQSSYEQYF
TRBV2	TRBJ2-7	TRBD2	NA	TGTGCCAGCAGTGAAAGTGGGACTAGCGTTTACGAGCAGTACTTC	CASSESGTSVYEQYF
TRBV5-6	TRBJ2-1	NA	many	TGTGCCAGCATCCTACTACAGGGTCATCTAAGTGAGCAGTTCTTC	CASILLQGHLSEQFF
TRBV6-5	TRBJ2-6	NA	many	TGTGCCAGCAGTTACCATTTCAGCCGCTCTGGGGCCAACGTCCTGACTTTC	CASSYHFSRSGANVLTF
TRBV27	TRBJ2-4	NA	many	TGTGCCAGCAGTTTAACTTGGCAGGGGGCCAAAAACATTCAGTACTTC	CASSLTWQGAKNIQYF
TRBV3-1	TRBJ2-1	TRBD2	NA	TGTGCCAGCAGCGGGACTAGCGGGAGGGCCGTCACCTACAATGAGCAGTTCTTC	CASSGTSGRAVTYNEQFF
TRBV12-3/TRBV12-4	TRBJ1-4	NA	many	TGTGCCAGCAGTTCGTGGACACCAAAAGACCGGAATGAAAAACTGTTTTTT	CASSSWTPKDRNEKLFF
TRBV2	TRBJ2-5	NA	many	TGTGCCAGCAGTGTGGGGTACACTCCGAAAGAGACCCAGTACTTC	CASSVGYTPKETQYF
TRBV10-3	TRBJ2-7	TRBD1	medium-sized	TGTGCCATCAGTGAGACGGGACAGGGGTACGAGCAGTACTTC	CAISETGQGYEQYF
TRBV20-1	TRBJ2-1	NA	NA	TGCAGTGCTACCGTGGGACAGGGGTTCAGCGGGAGGGCCGAACGGCGCCCCTACAATGAGCAGTTCTTC	CSATVGQGFSGRAERRPYNEQFF
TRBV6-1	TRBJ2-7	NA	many	TGTGCCAGCAGTGAAGCGAACCCAGGGTTCTCCTACGAGCAGTACTTC	CASSEANPGFSYEQYF
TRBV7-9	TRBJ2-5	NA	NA	TGTGCCAGCAGCTTACCTTCGGTAGCGTATTACCAAGAGACCCAGTACTTC	CASSLPSVAYYQETQYF
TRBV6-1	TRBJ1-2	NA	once	TGTGCCAGCAGCCAGGGTCCCGGGACCAGTTCAGGAGGGTCAGCATATGGCTACACCTTC	CASSQGPGTSSGGSAYGYTF
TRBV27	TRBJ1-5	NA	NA	TGTGCCAGCAGTCCATGGACTCCTAGTAATCAGCCCCAGCATTTT	CASSPWTPSNQPQHF
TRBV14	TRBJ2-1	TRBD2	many	TGTGCCAGCAGCGGAATCAGCGGGGGGCCACACAATGAGCAGTTCTTC	CASSGISGGPHNEQFF
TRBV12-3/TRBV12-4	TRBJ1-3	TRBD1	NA	TGTGCTAACCGGGACAGCCGTGGAAACACCATATATTTT	CANRDSRGNTIYF
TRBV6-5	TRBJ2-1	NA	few	TGTGCCAGCAGTTACGGGGGCCGGGAGCAGTTCTTC	CASSYGGREQFF
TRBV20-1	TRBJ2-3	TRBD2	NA	TGCAGTGCTCGCGGGACTAGCGGGGGGGGAGATACGCAGTATTTT	CSARGTSGGGDTQYF
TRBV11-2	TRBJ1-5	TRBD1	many	TGTGCCAGCAGCCGATCCGGGACAGGGACTATCAGCAATCAGCCCCAGCATTTT	CASSRSGTGTISNQPQHF
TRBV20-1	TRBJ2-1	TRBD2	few	TGCAGTGCTCTCCGATGGGTAGCGGGAGGGTTCAATGAGCAGTTCTTC	CSALRWVAGGFNEQFF
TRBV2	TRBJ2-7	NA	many	TGTGCCAGCAGTGTACCAGGCGAGCAGTACTTC	CASSVPGEQYF
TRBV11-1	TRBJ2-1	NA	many	TGTGCCAGCAGCTTAGGGGCGGATGAGCAGTTCTTC	CASSLGADEQFF
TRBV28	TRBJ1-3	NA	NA	TGTGCCAGCAGTTCGGAGGACTCTGGAAACACCATATATTTT	CASSSEDSGNTIYF
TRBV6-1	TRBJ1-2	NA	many	TGTGCCAGCAGTCCCAGGCACTATGGCTACACCTTC	CASSPRHYGYTF
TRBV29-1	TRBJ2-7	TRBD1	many	TGCAGCGCTAGGACAGGGGGCGAGTTTTACGAGCAGTACTTC	CSARTGGEFYEQYF
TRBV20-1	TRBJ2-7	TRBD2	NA	TGCAGTGCTAACGCAGCTAGCGGCCACTACGAGCAGTACTTC	CSANAASGHYEQYF
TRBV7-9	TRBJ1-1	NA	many	TGTGCCAGCAGCTCGACCACCAGGGGGAACACTGAAGCTTTCTTT	CASSSTTRGNTEAFF
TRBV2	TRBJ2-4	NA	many	TGTGCCAGCAGTGGACAGAAACTAGCCAAAAACATTCAGTACTTC	CASSGQKLAKNIQYF
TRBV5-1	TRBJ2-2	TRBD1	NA	TGCGCCAGCAGCTCTGGACAGGGGGATACCGGGGAGCTGTTTTTT	CASSSGQGDTGELFF
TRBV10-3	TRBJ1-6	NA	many	TGTGCCATCAGTGGGACACTGAATTCACCCCTCCACTTT	CAISGTLNSPLHF
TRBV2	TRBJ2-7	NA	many	TGTGCCACTTGGGAGGGGGAGGTTTTGTCCTACGAGCAGTACTTC	CATWEGEVLSYEQYF
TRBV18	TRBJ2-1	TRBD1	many	TGTGCCAGCTCACCACCGGGACAGAGCTACAATGAGCAGTTCTTC	CASSPPGQSYNEQFF